A single sample is the source of the 27 T cell receptor beta chains below, sequenced in a study of pediatric ulcerative colitis. Using immunoSEQ multiplex PCR, the repertoire was profiled, and TCRdb retains in-frame clones only, with some absent. Of fewer than 40,000 clones listed, roughly four fifths are singletons. Sequencing was done on a sample of blood. These receptors were collected from a boy between 10 and 17 years old with severe ulcerative colitis.

As DNA, the CDR3 is TGTGCCAGCAGCCCTAGGACAGACTATGGCTACACCTTC. Translated: CASSPRTDYGYTF. This chain uses TRBV5-8 with TRBJ1-2, with a tentative D call TRBD1 (6 bases). The CDR3 totals 13 residues. The V end was cut by 4 bases, the J end by 3 bases, with 10 bases between. Germline-derived CDR1 and CDR2 are SGHTS and YDEGEE. Combining the CDR3 with reference TRBV5-8 and TRBJ1-2 gives the whole variable domain EAGVTQSPTHLIKTRGQQATLRCSPISGHTSVYWYQQALGLGLQFLLWYDEGEERNRGNFPPRFSGRQFPNYSSELNVNALELEDSALYLCASSPRTDYGYTFGSGTRLTVV.

The V gene is TRBV6-4, the J gene TRBJ1-1; the D gene is possibly TRBD1 (5 bases). The V end was cut by 6 bases, the J end by 4 bases, with 15 bases between. The CDR3 has 14 amino acids. Germline V gives CDR1 MRHNA, CDR2 SNTAGT. The CDR3 DNA reads as TGTGCCAGCAGCGCCACAGGAGTTGTCACTGAAGCTTTCTTT. Translation gives CASSATGVVTEAFF.

This clone turned up a few times. This chain uses TRBV5-4 with TRBJ2-2, with D possibly matching TRBD2 (6 bases). With 4 bases removed from V and 3 bases from J, the gap between germline ends came to 16 bases. The V gene's germline CDR1 is SGHNT and CDR2 YYREEE (reference sequence). The CDR3 contains 16 residues. The CDR3 spells CASSLGGGDYTGELFF. The CDR3 nucleotides are TGTGCCAGCAGCCTGGGTGGCGGGGACTACACCGGGGAGCTGTTTTTT.

The chain carries TRBV4-1 and TRBJ2-3; D remains unclear. The CDR3 covers 14 residues. CDR1 is MGHRA, CDR2 YSYEKL, per germline. Trimming shortened V by 2 bases and J by 3 bases, and 9 bases separated the two germline ends. The CDR3, as DNA: TGCGCCAGCAGCCAAAGAGATCGGACAGATACGCAGTATTTT. Residues: CASSQRDRTDTQYF.

This clone was observed a few times. The chain employs TRBV2 and TRBJ1-2; the D gene is possibly TRBD1 (6 bases). The CDR3 runs 13 residues. CDR1 SNHLY and CDR2 FYNNEI come from the germline V gene. Trimming removed 11 bases from V and 0 bases from J, with 13 bases in between. The CDR3: CAGTGQANYGYTF. CDR3 in DNA: TGTGCCGGAACAGGGCAAGCTAACTATGGCTACACCTTC.

This chain uses TRBV7-3 with TRBJ2-1; D unclear. Trimming took off 1 base at V and 7 bases at J, with 8 bases between the two ends. Germline CDR1 and CDR2: SGHTA and FQGTGA. The CDR3 runs 13 residues. CDR3 protein: CASSLSGANEQFF. The DNA of the CDR3 is TGTGCCAGCAGCTTAAGTGGTGCGAATGAGCAGTTCTTC.

The J gene is TRBJ1-1, the V gene TRBV7-8, with D possibly TRBD1 on 6 matching bases. V was shortened by 1 base and J by 1 base, with 10 bases between the two germline ends. CDR1 and CDR2 from the germline V gene are SGHVS and FQNEAQ. The CDR3 length is 15 residues. DNA of the CDR3: TGTGCCAGCAGCTTAGGGGCGGGGGCGAACACTGAAGCTTTCTTT. Its translation: CASSLGAGANTEAFF.

This chain links TRBV9 with TRBJ1-2; D gene ambiguous. Germline values: CDR1 SGDLS, CDR2 YYNGEE. CDR3 length equals 13 residues. Trimming shortened V by 0 bases and J by 2 bases, and 5 bases separated the two germline ends. Here the CDR3 reads CASSVGGNYGYTF. The CDR3 nucleotides are TGTGCCAGCAGCGTAGGAGGGAACTATGGCTACACCTTC. Full variable domain (outside the CDR3, taken from reference TRBV9 and TRBJ1-2): DSGVTQTPKHLITATGQRVTLRCSPRSGDLSVYWYQQSLDQGLQFLIQYYNGEERAKGNILERFSAQQFPDLHSELNLSSLELGDSALYFCASSVGGNYGYTFGSGTRLTVV.

The chain is built from TRBV7-8 and TRBJ1-1; D is undetermined. The CDR3 consists of 11 residues. V was clipped by 4 bases and J by 3 bases, with 3 bases between them. Germline values: CDR1 SGHVS, CDR2 FQNEAQ. CDR3: CASSSYTEAFF. The CDR3 coding sequence is TGTGCCAGCAGCTCCTACACTGAAGCTTTCTTT.

This chain connects TRBV2 to TRBJ1-1, with 8 positions matching TRBD1. Germline-derived CDR1 and CDR2 are SNHLY and FYNNEI. V dropped 6 bases and J dropped 9; count of bases not matched to a gene: 12. The CDR3 spans 14 residues. CDR3 sequence: CASRDDRGGVKAFF. CDR3 nucleotide sequence: TGTGCCAGCAGGGACGACAGGGGTGGAGTAAAAGCTTTCTTT.

The chain recombines TRBV9 with TRBJ2-1, with D possibly TRBD2 on 6 matching bases. Deletions cut 0 bases from V and 5 bases from J, with 18 bases between. The CDR3 is 17 amino acids. Germline V gives CDR1 SGDLS, CDR2 YYNGEE. CDR3 residues: CASSVGGTPYPNNEQFF. CDR3 nucleotide sequence: TGTGCCAGCAGCGTAGGGGGGACTCCCTACCCAAACAATGAGCAGTTCTTC.

The chain carries TRBV6-5 and TRBJ2-1; 7 bases map to TRBD1. Germline V lookup: CDR1 MNHEY, CDR2 SVGAGI. The CDR3 is 11 amino acids. V lost 2 bases, J lost 14 bases, and 3 bases stayed unmatched. The CDR3 coding sequence is TGTGCCAGCAGTTACGGACAGGATAAGTTCTTC. Residues: CASSYGQDKFF.

The rearrangement links TRBV30 to TRBJ1-5; 11 bases fit TRBD1. The germline V gene has CDR1 GTSNPN and CDR2 SVGIG (reference sequence). Trimming removed 2 bases from V and 7 bases from J; junction bases left unmatched: 4. The CDR3 has 14 residues. DNA for the CDR3: TGTGCCTGGAGTAGGACAGGGGGCACACAGCCCCAGCATTTT. Translated, it gives CAWSRTGGTQPQHF.

The chain combines TRBV4-3 with TRBJ2-5; 7 bases match TRBD2. V lost 1 base and J lost 4; bases outside the gene matches: 6. Germline V gives CDR1 LGHNA, CDR2 YSLEER. The CDR3 spans 15 residues. CDR3 in DNA: TGCGCCAGCAGCCAAGCGGAGGGCGGGGGAGAGACCCAGTACTTC. As protein: CASSQAEGGGETQYF.

The chain recombines TRBV6-5 with TRBJ2-2; possibly TRBD1 or TRBD2 for D (5 bases each). The CDR3 has 13 residues. V lost 5 bases, J lost 6 bases, and 10 bases lay in between. CDR1 is MNHEY, CDR2 SVGAGI, per germline. This CDR3 reads CASSRVGAGELFF. For the CDR3, the DNA is TGTGCCAGCAGTAGGGTGGGGGCCGGGGAGCTGTTTTTT.

The rearrangement links TRBV2 to TRBJ2-1; D tentatively reads TRBD1 or TRBD2 (6 bases each). V gave up 4 bases and J gave up 5 bases, with 18 bases separating them. The CDR3 contains 16 residues. Germline V gives CDR1 SNHLY, CDR2 FYNNEI. CDR3 in DNA: TGTGCCAGCAGTGCAGACGGGACCGGGGGCCACAATGAGCAGTTCTTC. Translation gives CASSADGTGGHNEQFF.

The CDR3 DNA is TGTGCCAGCAGTATACAGGCGGAGAATGAAAAACTGTTTTTT. Its translation: CASSIQAENEKLFF. The chain carries TRBV6-1 and TRBJ1-4, with D perhaps matching TRBD1 (5 bases). Germline CDR1 is MNHNS and CDR2 is SASEGT. This CDR3 region has 14 residues. The germline V and J ends were trimmed by 5 bases and 5 bases, with 12 bases remaining between them.

The chain combines TRBV7-9 with TRBJ1-5; no clear D gene. V lost 3 bases and J 5 bases, leaving 8 bases between the germline ends. Germline CDR1 and CDR2: SEHNR and FQNEAQ (reference sequence). CDR3 length equals 13 residues. CDR3 in DNA: TGTGCCAGCAGCTTTACGGGCTATCAGCCCCAGCATTTT. Its translation is CASSFTGYQPQHF.

The rearrangement links TRBV18 to TRBJ2-3; 7 bases line up with TRBD1. This CDR3 has 18 amino acids. Germline V gene sequence: CDR1 KGHSH, CDR2 LQKENI. V was pared by 4 bases and J by 3 bases, with 16 bases of the junction left unmatched. The CDR3 is CASSLGYLTGMETDTQYF. In DNA form, the CDR3 reads TGTGCCAGCTCACTTGGATACTTGACAGGGATGGAGACAGATACGCAGTATTTT.

The sample holds one count of this clone. The chain carries TRBV5-1 and TRBJ2-7; D is perhaps TRBD1 (5 bases). The length of the CDR3 is 12 residues. From germline, CDR1 is SGHRS and CDR2 YFSETQ. Trimming stripped 3 bases from V and 5 bases from J, with 9 bases between. This CDR3 reads CASSYGQDEQYF. The DNA of the CDR3 is TGCGCCAGCAGCTACGGACAAGACGAGCAGTACTTC.

The V and J genes are TRBV9 and TRBJ1-4; D unclear. From germline, CDR1 is SGDLS and CDR2 YYNGEE. This CDR3 comprises 12 residues. Trimming shortened V by 7 bases and J by 4 bases, and 8 bases separated the two germline ends. The CDR3 nucleotides read TGTGCCAGCGGTAGGATTAATGAAAAACTGTTTTTT. Translation gives CASGRINEKLFF.

The chain recombines TRBV5-1 with TRBJ2-5; D is unresolved. Germline-derived CDR1 and CDR2 are SGHRS and YFSETQ. Trimming took 3 bases from V and 4 from J, leaving 4 bases between them. The CDR3 has 11 amino acids. The CDR3 DNA is TGCGCCAGCAGCTATGGAGAGACCCAGTACTTC. Residues: CASSYGETQYF.

V and J are TRBV9 and TRBJ1-6; D is uncertain. Per germline, CDR1 SGDLS and CDR2 YYNGEE. V was clipped by 0 bases and J by 10 bases, with 11 bases between them. CDR3 length: 14 amino acids. CDR3: CASSVGGYGSPLHF. As DNA, the CDR3 is TGTGCCAGCAGCGTAGGCGGTTACGGCTCACCCCTCCACTTT.

The rearrangement links TRBV7-9 to TRBJ2-6, with a weak D call TRBD2 (6 bases). The length of the CDR3 is 18 residues. Per the germline V gene, CDR1 is SEHNR and CDR2 is FQNEAQ (reference sequence). The ends were cut back, 1 base at V and 0 bases at J, with 13 bases in the middle. The CDR3 region has the DNA TGTGCCAGCAGCTTAGTCCGCGGGGCAGACTCTGGGGCCAACGTCCTGACTTTC. Encoded protein: CASSLVRGADSGANVLTF.

This clone was recorded only once. CDR3 coding DNA: TGTGCCAGCAGCGTATCTAGCGGCCTGTTTGAGCAGTTCTTC. This codes for CASSVSSGLFEQFF. The chain carries TRBV9 and TRBJ2-1; 7 bases are shared with TRBD2. Germline V gene sequence: CDR1 SGDLS, CDR2 YYNGEE. The CDR3 extends over 14 amino acids. Unmatched junction bases numbered 7, after V lost 1 base and J lost 9 bases.

This clone was recorded once. V and J are TRBV6-5 and TRBJ2-5; 8 bases are shared with TRBD1. Trimming cost V 6 bases and J 2 bases; bases outside gene matches: 8. The CDR3 totals 15 residues. CDR1 is MNHEY and CDR2 is SVGAGI in the germline V gene. The CDR3 protein is CASSRLTGEQETQYF. The CDR3 DNA sequence: TGTGCCAGCAGCCGACTGACAGGGGAGCAAGAGACCCAGTACTTC.

The chain carries TRBV19 and TRBJ1-2, with D perhaps matching TRBD1 (5 bases). Germline V CDR1 and CDR2: LNHDA, SQIVND (reference sequence). Trimming removed 3 bases from V and 7 bases from J, with 15 bases in between. The CDR3 spans 14 residues. CDR3 DNA: TGTGCCAGTAGTATTTGGGGACTGGGAGGTGGCTACACCTTC. This gives the protein CASSIWGLGGGYTF.